Here is one T cell receptor (beta chain) with its context. The sample is drawn from a study of control samples from healthy donors and cancer patients. Germline V gene sequence: CDR1 MNHNS, CDR2 SASEGT. The V end lost 3 bases, the J end lost 0 bases, and 6 bases lay between the germline ends. CDR3 size: 13 residues. Some clones are missing from TCRdb's copy, which holds only in-frame ones; the method was immunoSEQ multiplex PCR. The repertoire has 70,000 or so clones, over 75% of them found once; the top ten carry roughly 28%. The V call is TRBV6-1, the J call TRBJ2-7; D remains unclear. This TCR was sampled from a man in his forties or fifties in good health. Material: blood. CDR3 DNA: TGTGCCAGCAGTGATTGGTTCTCCTACGAGCAGTACTTC. Translation: CASSDWFSYEQYF.